This TCR beta chain derives from a study of blood T cell repertoires in COVID-19. About the study: Material from acute and convalescent COVID-19 was sourced from the United States, Italy and Spain. T cells, B-cell-depleted T cells, or PBMCs supplied cDNA or gDNA.

V was shortened by 4 bases and J by 7 bases, with 11 bases between the two germline ends. There are 13 residues in the CDR3. Germline-derived CDR1 and CDR2 are SGHTA and FQGNSA. Original analysis: Cell counts per sample came from amplifying reference gene primers. Data came from immunoSEQ multiplex PCR; TCRdb stores just in-frame clones and leaves some out. V and J calls and clone size are given by that table; D and trimming were obtained from the DNA. Here the sample spans hundreds of thousands of clones, around 90% being singletons. This clonotype was obtained from an elderly man with acute or convalescent COVID-19. The chain combines TRBV7-2 with TRBJ2-1; D may be TRBD1 (6 bases). Sequencing input: peripheral blood. CDR3 protein: CASSYRVRNEQFF. The DNA of the CDR3 is TGTGCCAGCAGCTACAGGGTAAGGAATGAGCAGTTCTTC.